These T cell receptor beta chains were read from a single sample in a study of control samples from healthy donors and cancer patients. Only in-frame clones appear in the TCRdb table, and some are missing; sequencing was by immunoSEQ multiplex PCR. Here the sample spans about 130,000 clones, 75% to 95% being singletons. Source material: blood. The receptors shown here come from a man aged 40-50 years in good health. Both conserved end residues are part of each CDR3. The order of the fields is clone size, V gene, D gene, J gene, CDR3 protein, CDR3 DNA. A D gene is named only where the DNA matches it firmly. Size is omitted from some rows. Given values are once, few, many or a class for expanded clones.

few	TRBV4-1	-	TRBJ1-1	CASSYDQRGDTEAFF	TGCGCCAGCAGCTACGATCAACGGGGTGACACTGAAGCTTTCTTT
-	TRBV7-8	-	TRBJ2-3	CASSLRGSDTQYF	TGTGCCAGCAGCTTAAGGGGGTCAGATACGCAGTATTTT
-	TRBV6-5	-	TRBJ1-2	CASTDHRGSKYGYTF	TGTGCCAGCACCGATCATAGGGGGTCTAAATATGGCTACACCTTC
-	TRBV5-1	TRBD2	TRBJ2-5	CASSFLTSGIVETQYF	TGCGCCAGCAGCTTCCTGACTAGCGGGATCGTGGAGACCCAGTACTTC
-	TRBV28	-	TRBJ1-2	CASTTGWLGREYGYTF	TGTGCCAGCACTACCGGGTGGCTTGGGAGGGAGTATGGCTACACCTTC
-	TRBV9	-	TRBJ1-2	CASSVSQGLAGGYTF	TGTGCCAGCAGCGTATCACAGGGTCTAGCGGGGGGCTACACCTTC
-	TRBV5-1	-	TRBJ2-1	CASSLQGYEQFF	TGCGCCAGCAGCTTACAGGGCTATGAGCAGTTCTTC
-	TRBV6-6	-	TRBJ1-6	CASSRIKTTDSNSPLHF	TGTGCCAGCAGTCGAATCAAAACGACCGACTCAAATTCACCCCTCCACTTT
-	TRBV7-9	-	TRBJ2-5	CASSLYIPGSETQYF	TGTGCCAGCAGCTTATATATCCCCGGGTCGGAGACCCAGTACTTC
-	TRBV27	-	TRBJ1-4	CASSPSGSATNEKLFF	TGTGCCAGCAGCCCGAGTGGCTCAGCAACTAATGAAAAACTGTTTTTT
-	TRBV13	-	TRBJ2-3	CASSTPRFPTDTQYF	TGTGCCAGCAGCACACCACGTTTCCCAACAGATACGCAGTATTTT
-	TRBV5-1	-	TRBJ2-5	CASSLIQETQYF	TGCGCCAGCAGCCTCATCCAAGAGACCCAGTACTTC
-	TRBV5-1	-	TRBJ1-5	CASSLRSGADQPQHF	TGCGCCAGCAGCTTGAGGTCTGGGGCAGATCAGCCCCAGCATTTT
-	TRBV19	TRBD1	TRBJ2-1	CASSRTGGGTYNEQFF	TGTGCCAGTAGTCGGACAGGGGGCGGAACCTACAATGAGCAGTTCTTC